These 20 T cell receptor beta chains were sequenced from one sample in a study of cytomegalovirus exposure and HLA in healthy donors. Sequencing was performed with immunoSEQ multiplex PCR; in TCRdb, only in-frame clones are kept and a portion is missing. The profile covers some 69,000 clones, with 96% appearing a single time and 4.5% taken by the ten largest. The source material was PBMCs. These receptors all come from a woman aged 18-29 years in good health and CMV-seropositive.

The chain joins TRBV19 to TRBJ1-5, with 7 bases aligning to TRBD1. The J segment lost 4 bases and the V segment lost 1 base, leaving 10 bases of the junction unmatched. The CDR3 is made up of 17 amino acids. Germline CDR1 LNHDA, CDR2 SQIVND (reference sequence). CDR3 loop: CASSIVGRGRSNQPQHF. The CDR3 region has the DNA TGTGCCAGTAGTATAGTGGGTAGGGGGCGTTCGAATCAGCCCCAGCATTTT.

The chain uses TRBV6-4 and TRBJ2-1; D is perhaps TRBD1 (5 bases). The CDR3 consists of 15 residues. Deletions cut 5 bases from V and 6 bases from J, with 17 bases between. Germline assignment: CDR1 MRHNA and CDR2 SNTAGT. As DNA, the CDR3 is TGTGCCAGCAGTAAACAGGTAGTAAATCCCAATGAGCAGTTCTTC. Its protein is CASSKQVVNPNEQFF.

This clone was recorded only once. The CDR3 spells CASSLSSGRAGVEQFF. The CDR3 coding sequence is TGTGCCAGCAGCTTATCGAGCGGGAGGGCCGGAGTTGAGCAGTTCTTC. The chain uses TRBV13 and TRBJ2-1, with 10 bases identical to TRBD2. Trimming cost V 2 bases and J 9 bases; bases outside gene matches: 10. Germline CDR1 is PRHDT and CDR2 is FYEKMQ (reference sequence). The CDR3 is 16 residues long.

This chain links TRBV7-6 with TRBJ1-3; D is perhaps TRBD1 (5 bases). The CDR3 sequence is 16 residues long. V lost 1 base and J 0 bases, leaving 10 bases between the germline ends. Looked up from germline, CDR1 is SGHVS and CDR2 is FNYEAQ. The CDR3 loop reads CASSLGQPDSGNTIYF. The CDR3 DNA reads TGTGCCAGCAGCTTAGGACAGCCCGACTCTGGAAACACCATATATTTT.

The J gene is TRBJ2-2, the V gene TRBV7-9; TRBD1 matches 10 bases. CDR1 and CDR2 from the germline V gene are SEHNR and FQNEAQ (reference sequence). J gave up 7 bases and V 5 bases, and 13 bases lay outside the gene matches. The CDR3 extends over 17 amino acids. The CDR3 nucleotides read TGTGCCAGCAGCCCCTCACCGGGACAGGGGAGGGACGGGGAGCTGTTTTTT. Protein sequence: CASSPSPGQGRDGELFF. Full variable domain (remainder filled in from reference TRBV7-9 and TRBJ2-2): DTGVSQNPRHKITKRGQNVTFRCDPISEHNRLYWYRQTLGQGPEFLTYFQNEAQLEKSRLLSDRFSAERPKGSFSTLEIQRTEQGDSAMYLCASSPSPGQGRDGELFFGEGSRLTVL.

The rearrangement uses TRBV7-9 and TRBJ2-1, with TRBD2 as a possible D gene (6 bases). The CDR3 runs 14 residues. Germline loops: CDR1 SEHNR, CDR2 FQNEAQ (reference sequence). Trimming pared 6 bases from V and 6 bases from J, leaving 15 bases between. This chain's CDR3 is CASRLQGSGNEQFF. CDR3 bases: TGTGCCAGCAGGTTGCAAGGTAGCGGCAATGAGCAGTTCTTC.

This chain links TRBV2 with TRBJ2-3; 8 bases agree with TRBD2. J lost 4 bases, V lost 7 bases, and 4 bases had no gene match. Germline CDR1 SNHLY, CDR2 FYNNEI. The CDR3 has 13 residues. CDR3 nucleotides: TGTGCCAGCAATGAGCGGGAGCCAGATACGCAGTATTTT. It is translated as CASNEREPDTQYF.

The V and J genes are TRBV6-4 and TRBJ2-6; D is uncertain. Per the germline V gene, CDR1 is MRHNA and CDR2 is SNTAGT. V lost 2 bases and J lost 0, with 5 bases in between. This CDR3 contains 15 residues. CDR3 sequence reads: CASSDGSSGANVLTF. Here the CDR3 DNA reads TGTGCCAGCAGTGACGGCAGCTCTGGGGCCAACGTCCTGACTTTC.

The V call is TRBV28, the J call TRBJ1-5, with D possibly being TRBD1 (6 bases). Germline CDR1 reads MDHEN; CDR2 reads SYDVKM. Between the trimmed V and J ends, which lost 3 bases and 2 bases, there was a span of 11 bases. This CDR3 has 15 amino acids. The CDR3 sequence: CASSFGTGRNQPQHF. The CDR3 DNA sequence: TGTGCCAGCAGTTTTGGAACAGGGCGCAATCAGCCCCAGCATTTT.

This sequence joins TRBV7-9 and TRBJ2-1; D perhaps matches TRBD1 (6 bases). V lost 3 bases, J lost 8 bases, and 11 bases lay in between. CDR1 is SEHNR, CDR2 FQNEAQ, per germline (reference sequence). The CDR3 is 13 amino acids. CDR3 sequence (DNA): TGTGCCAGCAGCTTGCAACAGGGAGATGAGCAGTTCTTC. Translated: CASSLQQGDEQFF.

V is TRBV5-4 and J is TRBJ2-1, with a tentative D call TRBD2 (5 bases). The CDR3 runs 17 residues. The germline gives CDR1 SGHNT, CDR2 YYREEE (reference sequence). The germline V and J ends were trimmed by 4 bases and 6 bases, with 23 bases remaining between them. DNA for the CDR3: TGTGCCAGCAGCCTCTCGATCACGCGGGCACCCTCCAATGAGCAGTTCTTC. Translated, it gives CASSLSITRAPSNEQFF. Looking up the rest from reference TRBV5-4 and TRBJ2-1 gives the full variable domain: ETGVTQSPTHLIKTRGQQVTLRCSSQSGHNTVSWYQQALGQGPQFIFQYYREEENGRGNFPPRFSGLQFPNYSSELNVNALELDDSALYLCASSLSITRAPSNEQFFGPGTRLTVL.

The rearrangement uses TRBV11-2 and TRBJ2-1; TRBD2 agrees at 7 bases. Germline V lookup: CDR1 SGHAT, CDR2 FQNNGV. V lost 5 bases to trimming and J lost 4 bases; unmatched junction nucleotides: 20. The CDR3 has 19 residues. The CDR3 is CASSLRGSGSARGYNEQFF. The DNA for the CDR3 is TGTGCCAGCAGCCTACGTGGTAGCGGGTCAGCTAGAGGGTACAATGAGCAGTTCTTC.

This rearrangement joins TRBV7-6 to TRBJ2-6, with D uncertain. The CDR3 contains 14 residues. Trimming removed 5 bases at V and 0 bases at J, with 5 bases between. Germline V lookup: CDR1 SGHVS, CDR2 FNYEAQ. The CDR3 DNA follows: TGTGCCAGCAGCCAGTCCTCTGGGGCCAACGTCCTGACTTTC. Residues: CASSQSSGANVLTF.

The chain has TRBV19 and TRBJ2-5; no firm D call. The germline CDR1 and CDR2 sequences are LNHDA and SQIVND (reference sequence). Trimming cost V 1 base and J 2 bases, with 8 bases left between them. The CDR3 covers 14 residues. The CDR3 region has the DNA TGTGCCAGTAGTATAGTTGGCGGTCAAGAGACCCAGTACTTC. It is translated as CASSIVGGQETQYF.

The chain joins TRBV11-3 to TRBJ2-7, with TRBD2 identical over 7 bases. The germline V gene encodes CDR1 SGHNT and CDR2 YENEEA. V lost 3 bases to trimming and J lost 3 bases; unmatched junction nucleotides: 5. The CDR3 consists of 14 residues. CDR3 coding DNA: TGTGCCAGCAGCTTCGGCGGGAGTTTCTACGAGCAGTACTTC. Translating gives CASSFGGSFYEQYF.

The gene calls are TRBV7-9 and TRBJ2-3; TRBD2 matches 12 bases. The CDR3 spans 18 residues. V dropped 0 bases and J dropped 0; count of bases not matched to a gene: 4. From germline, CDR1 is SEHNR and CDR2 FQNEAQ (reference sequence). Here the CDR3 DNA reads TGTGCCAGCAGCTTAGCCCCAGGGACTAGCGGGAGCACAGATACGCAGTATTTT. It is translated as CASSLAPGTSGSTDTQYF.

The rearrangement uses TRBV5-1 and TRBJ2-1, with 7 bases matching TRBD2. CDR3 length: 15 amino acids. After removal of 5 bases from V and 0 bases from J, the junction contained 5 bases not matched to a gene. The V gene's germline CDR1 is SGHRS and CDR2 YFSETQ. Here the CDR3 DNA reads TGCGCCAGCAGTAGGGAGGGGAGCTCCTACAATGAGCAGTTCTTC. It encodes CASSREGSSYNEQFF.

The V and J genes are TRBV28 and TRBJ2-1; 8 bases are shared with TRBD2. V shed 3 bases and J 4 bases; nucleotides not matched to a gene: 8. Germline CDR1 is MDHEN and CDR2 is SYDVKM. The CDR3 runs 16 residues. The CDR3 coding sequence is TGTGCCAGCAGTTTTCACCTACTAGCGGTGTACAATGAGCAGTTCTTC. It translates to CASSFHLLAVYNEQFF.

This chain joins TRBV6-6 and TRBJ2-5, with D possibly matching TRBD2 (6 bases). The germline V gene has CDR1 MNHNY and CDR2 SVGAGI (reference sequence). V was pared by 5 bases and J by 9 bases, with 13 bases between. The CDR3 consists of 12 residues. CDR3 in amino acids: CASSPGLAAQYF. The CDR3 DNA is TGTGCCAGCAGTCCGGGACTGGCGGCCCAGTACTTC.

For the CDR3, the DNA is TGTGCCAGCAGCTCCGGGACTCTATTCTACGAGCAGTACTTC. Translated, it gives CASSSGTLFYEQYF. The rearrangement uses TRBV11-3 and TRBJ2-7; TRBD2 is a possible D gene (6 bases). The length of the CDR3 is 14 residues. V shed 4 bases and J shed 3 bases, with 13 bases lying between them. In germline, CDR1 is SGHNT, CDR2 YENEEA.